This TCR beta chain was captured in a study of T-cell reconstitution after alpha-beta-depleted transplantation in children. As it was prepared, the TCRbeta library received unique molecular identifiers. TCRdb reprocessed the PCR reads via MiXCR and lists one record per CDR3 protein. The table has a few hundred thousand distinct CDR3 sequences, more than 20% seen once. In its sample, this clonotype was seen a few times. The sequences come from PBMCs, collected before TCRalphabeta/CD19-depleted stem cell transplant. This clonotype was obtained from a boy under three years old with Wiskott-Aldrich syndrome, due to receive a stem cell transplant.

CDR3 loop: CASSGGQGDNYEQYF. Here the CDR3 DNA reads TGCGCCAGCAGCGGGGGACAGGGGGACAACTACGAGCAGTACTTC. The chain has TRBV5-1 and TRBJ2-7; 11 nucleotides match TRBD1. This CDR3 region has 15 residues. V shed 4 bases, J shed 3 bases, and the junction held 6 bases outside the gene matches. The germline V gene has CDR1 SGHRS and CDR2 YFSETQ. Using reference TRBV5-1 and TRBJ2-7 for the parts outside the CDR3, the full variable domain is KAGVTQTPRYLIKTRGQQVTLSCSPISGHRSVSWYQQTPGQGLQFLFEYFSETQRNKGNFPGRFSGRQFSNSRSEMNVSTLELGDSALYLCASSGGQGDNYEQYFGPGTRLTVT.